This T cell receptor beta chain comes out of a study of cytomegalovirus exposure and HLA in healthy donors (dated by TCRdb to 2016 to 2017). In terms of the full investigation: An earlier analysis of approximately 600 of the donors reported 250 to 300 Gb of sequence data and 100 million to 130 million unique TCR beta sequences from 150 million to 200 million T cells. An early release that covered around 590 HLA-typed donors contained about 300 gigabases of sequencing data and tens of millions of unique TCR sequences. Among around 400 genotyped donors of the cohort, an average of around 240,000 unique TCR beta nucleotide sequences was sequenced per donor, of which about 18% were non-productive. A handful of DR-DQ haplotypes were handled as single units for association and clustering because linkage in the cohort was strong. Both class I and class II loci were covered by HLA typing, at four-digit resolution. The T cell repertoires of some 700 subjects were profiled by immunosequencing and related to cytomegalovirus serostatus. A separate validation cohort of over a hundred different subjects was used in addition to the approximately 610-subject first cohort. To predict cytomegalovirus infection status, the study brought together high-throughput TCR immunosequencing, statistical association of individual TCRs with disease status, and machine learning. A later genetic analysis used genome-wide SNP genotypes for about 60% of the roughly 670 donors, treating that subset as a discovery cohort. The number of donors typed differed by locus, with about 629-630 for A, B, C, DRB1 and DQB1, approximately 500 for DQA1, some 570 for DPA1, and 472 for DPB1. All discovery cohort repertoires had been generated using a single sequencing platform. Of the 300 to 450 genotyped donors, approximately 80% were placed in the genetic ancestry cluster associated with self-reported Caucasian donors. In a later analysis, previously published TCR beta repertoires from 550 to 750 donors were re-analyzed and high-resolution HLA genotyping was added so that TCR occurrence patterns could be studied. The study was designed to test whether signatures of past pathogen exposure could be identified by cataloging public T cell receptors. An earlier analysis of several hundred of the donors used high-throughput TCR beta sequencing to judge whether each TCR beta V gene segment behaved as functional or pseudogenic. Donor age, sex, ethnicity and CMV serostatus were collected together with the repertoire data. In the later analysis, no new phenotypic data were used to find candidate immune exposures; instead, reliance was placed on TCR beta sequences and their occurrence across donors. Points the paper makes about the study in general: Over 15 rarely observed V segments, including chromosome 9 orphons, were excluded from the earlier analysis of just under 600 of the donors because counts were too low. Because HLA typing was unavailable for some donors at each locus, only the typed subset was used in association tests. Correlated functional status among segregating V segments might be attributable to linkage disequilibrium, but an unknown experimental factor could not be ruled out. A further reported finding was that TCR beta sequences accurately predicted the HLA-A and HLA-B alleles for most subjects in the first cohort. It was suggested by the authors that the approach could potentially be generalized to other disease states and immunological phenotypes. V-gene and J-gene trimming of TCR beta chains was associated with a missense DCLRE1C variant in a later genetic analysis, and the association was replicated in an independent cohort. The study gave a list of around 170 TCR beta chains associated with cytomegalovirus. In an earlier analysis of fewer than 700 of the donors, most TCR beta V segments appeared in productive rearrangements about 87% or about 30% of the time, broadly matching IMGT annotations. In a later genetic analysis, fewer N-insertions in productive TCRs were reported among donors in an Asian-associated ancestry cluster than the 666-donor mean. The sequencing pipeline was judged likely to have produced a cluster of highly shared sequence variants as a technical artifact. Some IMGT-functional V segments, including TRBV6-2 and TRBV6-3, could not be told apart with the 87-base-pair reads, so those segments were excluded. While some public TCRs were present in many individuals, most TCR sequences turned up only very rarely across donors. The classifier was reported to diagnose cytomegalovirus status with high specificity and sensitivity in both the original and validation cohorts. Compared with equally common non-associated chains, HLA-associated TCR beta chains in a later analysis were more clonally expanded and had lower generation probabilities. This cohort had only TCR beta chains sequenced, and the lack of alpha or paired-chain data limited which features could be detected. A later analysis found that TCR association rates varied across HLA loci, with DRB1 alleles showing the most associated TCRs and HLA-C alleles the fewest. Specific HLA alleles were associated with over 15,000 TCR beta sequences at a false discovery rate of 0.05 in a later analysis. According to a later analysis, parvovirus B19, influenza, CMV and Epstein-Barr virus appeared linked to several top co-occurrence clusters. In vitro tests confirmed that a few of the cytomegalovirus-associated TCR beta chains recognize cytomegalovirus antigens. When HLA alleles, especially DR and DQ, strongly co-occurred, TCR associations were difficult to assign to individual alleles. The presence/absence analyses assumed that sequencing depth was roughly uniform across donors, and that assumption may not be true. For the cohort, immune exposure information was limited to CMV serostatus. Most CMV-associated TCR beta chains appeared to be HLA-restricted in a later analysis, and the HLA associations seemed to be driven largely by CMV exposure.

Concerning this clone itself: Its recognized antigen is unknown. The input lacks base qualities; no much larger clone sits a single base away.

The cohort comprised fewer than 700 healthy bone marrow donors. At the time of sampling, every cohort member was nominally healthy, though immune exposures that went unrecorded were likely present. CMV serostatus was recorded as positive for about 310 and negative for about 55% of the 666 cohort members, whereas no CMV serostatus was recorded for the donor in question. Every donor gave a peripheral blood sample, and the peripheral blood mononuclear cells from that sample were used for TCR beta sequencing. Genomic DNA extraction from the blood cell samples was performed with the Qiagen DNeasy Blood Extraction Kit. The V and J ends are trimmed by 2 bases and 5 bases, leaving 18 bases between them. The CDR3 holds 16 amino acids from the cysteine to the phenylalanine. Only the CDR3 DNA is retained, 48 bases long and in frame from the first base. CDR1 and CDR2 are drawn from the germline V gene: MNHEY, SVGAGI.

The receptor library was made with the immunoSEQ multiplex PCR assay. For the multiplex PCR, a mixture combining 60 forward primers for TCR Vbeta segments and 13 reverse primers for TCR Jbeta segments was used. Amplification of the CDR3 region of rearranged TCR beta genes was performed with a multiplex PCR assay on genomic DNA. Amplified TCR beta libraries were sequenced as 87-base-pair reads on the Illumina HiSeq System. Per the original workflow: A later analysis counted tens of millions of unique TCR beta chains across the 666 repertoires, and 10 million to 11 million of these chains were shared by at least two donors. Raw reads were error-corrected and collapsed into unique sequences by a nearest-neighbor algorithm in which closely related sequences were merged to remove PCR and sequencing errors. V, D and J gene segments were assigned by aligning CDR3 sequences to IMGT reference sequences. For a sequence to be retained, at least a six-nucleotide match to both a V gene segment and a J gene segment was required. A rearrangement counted as productive if the CDR3 had no stop codons and remained in frame with V and J, and every other rearrangement counted as non-productive. CDR3 was defined according to IMGT convention as the region running from the second conserved V-encoded cysteine to the conserved J-encoded phenylalanine. Sequences without an unambiguous match to a single V gene segment were excluded from the earlier analysis of several hundred of the donors. An earlier analysis of a few hundred of the donors classified V segments as functional when productive rearrangements were above 56.7% and as segregating when the standard deviation between donors was above 5%. A statistical classification framework was developed to diagnose cytomegalovirus status using the catalog of TCR beta chain sequences. V and J gene assignment, in a later analysis, came from comparing TCR nucleotide sequences with IMGT/GENE-DB human TR gene sequences. The TCRdist pipeline was used in a later analysis to assign CDR3 sequences and most-parsimonious VDJ recombination scenarios. In a later analysis, every TCR beta chain was defined by the combination of its CDR3 amino acid sequence and its V-gene family, and reads without a unique V-gene family were dropped. To address suspected cross-contamination and a sequencing artifact, a later analysis removed 450 to 700 highly shared, low-generation-probability nucleotide sequences. For each public chain, a later analysis derived a clonal expansion index from normalized ranks of inferred template counts within each repertoire. A later analysis computed generation probabilities with a VDJ recombination model fitted to out-of-frame rearrangements, and checked the results against IGoR. In a later analysis, hypergeometric tests were used to score TCR-TCR, TCR-HLA and TCR-CMV co-occurrence, with a repertoire-size bias correction applied to TCR pairs. A later analysis estimated false discovery rates by permuting HLA or CMV assignments 20 times. In a later analysis, co-occurring TCRs were grouped using DBSCAN, and TCRdist sequence similarity was added for clustering within HLA-allele-positive subsets. Repertoires with fewer than 30,000 or more than 120,000 public chains were left out of co-occurrence clustering, as were five repertoires with anomalous nucleotide sharing. TCRdb carries this immuneACCESS record with in-frame sequences only. Its versions omit some clonotypes, under half of them owing to an unresolved V gene in the studies checked, with the rest unexplained. V and J calls and clone size are as listed in that table; D and trimming were resolved from the DNA. This sample gives under 75,000 clones in total; about 67% of them show up just once. Jointly, the top ten make up approximately 10% of the sample.

The receptor comes from a human donor in good health. Sequencing was performed on PBMCs. The chain employs TRBV6-5 and TRBJ1-1; the D gene is perhaps TRBD1, on 6 matching bases. The CDR3 corresponds to CASSYGAKGGLTEAFF. The DNA sequence is TGTGCCAGCAGTTACGGTGCAAAGGGGGGGTTAACTGAAGCTTTCTTT.